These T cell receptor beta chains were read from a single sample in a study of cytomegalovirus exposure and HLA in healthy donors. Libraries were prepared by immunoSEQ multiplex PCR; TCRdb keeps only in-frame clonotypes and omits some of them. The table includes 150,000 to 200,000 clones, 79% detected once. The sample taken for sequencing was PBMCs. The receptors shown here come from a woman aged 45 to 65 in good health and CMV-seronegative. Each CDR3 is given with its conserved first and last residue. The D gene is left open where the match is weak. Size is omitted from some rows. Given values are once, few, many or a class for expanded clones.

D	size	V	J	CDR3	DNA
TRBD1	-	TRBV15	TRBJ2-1	CATSRPDRASNEQFF	TGTGCCACCAGCAGACCTGACAGGGCGAGCAATGAGCAGTTCTTC
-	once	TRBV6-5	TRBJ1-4	CASGITGLNEKLFF	TGTGCCAGCGGAATAACAGGGCTTAATGAAAAACTGTTTTTT
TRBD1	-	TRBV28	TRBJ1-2	CASSLSGQGNHGYTF	TGTGCCAGCAGTTTATCGGGACAGGGGAACCATGGCTACACCTTC
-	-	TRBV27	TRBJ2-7	CASSITGYEQYF	TGTGCCAGCAGTATCACAGGTTACGAGCAGTACTTC
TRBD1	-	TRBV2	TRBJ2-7	CASTESRTGSDEQYF	TGTGCCAGCACCGAAAGTAGGACAGGGAGCGACGAGCAGTACTTC
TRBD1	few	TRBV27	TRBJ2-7	CASSPDRDYYEQYF	TGTGCCAGCAGTCCGGACAGGGATTACTACGAGCAGTACTTC
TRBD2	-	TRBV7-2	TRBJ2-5	CASSSTGRYIETQYF	TGTGCCAGCAGCTCCACCGGGAGGTATATTGAGACCCAGTACTTC
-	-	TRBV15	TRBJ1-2	CATSPPRGDNYGYTF	TGTGCCACCAGCCCCCCCAGGGGCGATAACTATGGCTACACCTTC
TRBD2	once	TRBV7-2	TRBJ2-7	CASSPRTSGSMAYEQYF	TGTGCCAGCAGCCCGCGGACTAGCGGGAGTATGGCCTACGAGCAGTACTTC
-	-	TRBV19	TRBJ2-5	CASSIRETQYF	TGTGCCAGTAGTATACGGGAGACCCAGTACTTC
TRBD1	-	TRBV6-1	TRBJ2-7	CASSKTGAYEQYF	TGTGCCAGCAGTAAAACAGGGGCCTACGAGCAGTACTTC
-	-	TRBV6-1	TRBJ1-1	CASNRVGGTEAFF	TGTGCCAGCAACAGGGTGGGTGGCACTGAAGCTTTCTTT
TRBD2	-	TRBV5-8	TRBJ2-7	CASSSSGTSGYEQYF	TGTGCCAGCAGCTCATCCGGGACTAGCGGCTACGAGCAGTACTTC